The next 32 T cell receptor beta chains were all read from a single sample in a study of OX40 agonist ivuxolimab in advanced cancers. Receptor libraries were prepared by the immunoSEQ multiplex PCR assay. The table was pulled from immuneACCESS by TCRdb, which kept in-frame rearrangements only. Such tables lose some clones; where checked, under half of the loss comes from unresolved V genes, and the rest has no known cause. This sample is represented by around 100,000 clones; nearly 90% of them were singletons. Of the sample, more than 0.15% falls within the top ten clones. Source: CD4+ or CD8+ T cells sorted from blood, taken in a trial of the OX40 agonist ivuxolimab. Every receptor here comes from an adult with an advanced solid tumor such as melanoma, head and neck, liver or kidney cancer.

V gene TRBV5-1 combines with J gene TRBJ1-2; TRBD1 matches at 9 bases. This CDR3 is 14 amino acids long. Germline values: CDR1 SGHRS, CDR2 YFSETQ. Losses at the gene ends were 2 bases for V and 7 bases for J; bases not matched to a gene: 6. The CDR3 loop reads CASSLAGTGSGYTF. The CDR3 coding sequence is TGCGCCAGCAGCTTAGCCGGGACAGGGTCTGGCTACACCTTC.

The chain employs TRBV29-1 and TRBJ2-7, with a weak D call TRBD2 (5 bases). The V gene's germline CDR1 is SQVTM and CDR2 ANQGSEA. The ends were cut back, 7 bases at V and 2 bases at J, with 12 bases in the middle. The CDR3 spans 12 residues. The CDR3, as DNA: TGCAGCGCCGGACTTAGCCCCTACGAGCAGTACTTC. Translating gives CSAGLSPYEQYF.

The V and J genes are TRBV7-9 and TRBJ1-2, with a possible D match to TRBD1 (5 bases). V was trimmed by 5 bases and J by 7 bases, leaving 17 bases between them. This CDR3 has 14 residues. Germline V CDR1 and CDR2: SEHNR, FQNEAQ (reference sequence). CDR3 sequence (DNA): TGTGCCAGCAGCACTAGCGGGGACGTGGGTGGCTACACCTTC. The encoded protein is CASSTSGDVGGYTF.

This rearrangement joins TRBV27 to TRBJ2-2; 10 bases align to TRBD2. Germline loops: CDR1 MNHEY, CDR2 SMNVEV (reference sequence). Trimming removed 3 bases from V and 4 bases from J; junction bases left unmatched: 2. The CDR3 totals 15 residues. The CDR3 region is CASSFLAGVTGELFF. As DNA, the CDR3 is TGTGCCAGCAGTTTTCTAGCGGGGGTCACCGGGGAGCTGTTTTTT.

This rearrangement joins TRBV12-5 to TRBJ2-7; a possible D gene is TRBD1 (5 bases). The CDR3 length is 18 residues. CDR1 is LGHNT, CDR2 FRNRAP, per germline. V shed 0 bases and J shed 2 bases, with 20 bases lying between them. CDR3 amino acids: CASGLVWIGVVFTYEQYF. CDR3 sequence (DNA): TGTGCTAGTGGTTTGGTATGGATAGGGGTTGTGTTCACCTACGAGCAGTACTTC.

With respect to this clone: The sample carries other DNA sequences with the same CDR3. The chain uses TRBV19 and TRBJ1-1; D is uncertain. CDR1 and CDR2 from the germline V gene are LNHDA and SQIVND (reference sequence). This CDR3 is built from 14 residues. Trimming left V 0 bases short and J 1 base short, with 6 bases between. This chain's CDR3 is CASSIDRGNTEAFF. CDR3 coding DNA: TGTGCCAGTAGTATAGATCGGGGGAACACTGAAGCTTTCTTT.

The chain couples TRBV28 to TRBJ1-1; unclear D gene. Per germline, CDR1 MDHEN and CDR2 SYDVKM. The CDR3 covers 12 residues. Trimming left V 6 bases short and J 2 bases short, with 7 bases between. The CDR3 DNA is TGTGCCAGCAGAACCGGAAACACTGAAGCTTTCTTT. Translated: CASRTGNTEAFF. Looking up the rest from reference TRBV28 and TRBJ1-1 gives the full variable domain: DVKVTQSSRYLVKRTGEKVFLECVQDMDHENMFWYRQDPGLGLRLIYFSYDVKMKEKGDIPEGYSVSREKKERFSLILESASTNQTSMYLCASRTGNTEAFFGQGTRLTVV.

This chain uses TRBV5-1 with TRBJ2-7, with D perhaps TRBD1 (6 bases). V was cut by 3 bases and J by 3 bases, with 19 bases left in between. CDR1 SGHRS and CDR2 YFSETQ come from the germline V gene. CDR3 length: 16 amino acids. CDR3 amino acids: CASSSPVGQRSYEQYF. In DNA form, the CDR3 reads TGCGCCAGCAGCTCCCCTGTAGGACAGAGAAGCTACGAGCAGTACTTC.

The CDR3 DNA sequence: TGTGCCAGCAGCGCTCCGGGACCAAATCAGCCCCAGCATTTT. Translation: CASSAPGPNQPQHF. The rearrangement links TRBV7-2 to TRBJ1-5; D might be TRBD1 (5 bases). The CDR3 runs 14 residues. Trimming stripped 5 bases from V and 4 bases from J, with 12 bases between. Germline assignment: CDR1 SGHTA and CDR2 FQGNSA.

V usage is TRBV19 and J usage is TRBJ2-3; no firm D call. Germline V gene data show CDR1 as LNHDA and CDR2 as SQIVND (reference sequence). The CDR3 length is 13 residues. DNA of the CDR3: TGTGTCGGCGCGGCGCAGGGCACAGATACGCAGTATTTT. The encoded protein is CVGAAQGTDTQYF.

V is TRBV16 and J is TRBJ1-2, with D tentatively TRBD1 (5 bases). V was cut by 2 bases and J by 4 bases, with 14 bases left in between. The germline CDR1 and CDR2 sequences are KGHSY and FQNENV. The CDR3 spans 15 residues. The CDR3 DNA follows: TGTGCCAGCAGCCAACAGGGAAGTAGAGGCTATGGCTACACCTTC. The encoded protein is CASSQQGSRGYGYTF.

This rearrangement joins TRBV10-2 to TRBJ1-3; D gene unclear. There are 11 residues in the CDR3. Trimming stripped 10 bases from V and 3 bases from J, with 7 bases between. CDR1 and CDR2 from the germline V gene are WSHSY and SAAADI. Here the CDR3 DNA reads TGCGCCACCCAGTTTGGAAACACCATATATTTT. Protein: CATQFGNTIYF.

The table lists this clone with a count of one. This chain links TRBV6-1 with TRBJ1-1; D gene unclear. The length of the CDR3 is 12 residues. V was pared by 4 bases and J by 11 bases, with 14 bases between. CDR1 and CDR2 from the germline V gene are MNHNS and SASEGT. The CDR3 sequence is CASSVRLREAFF. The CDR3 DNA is TGTGCCAGCAGTGTACGTTTGAGAGAGGCTTTCTTT.

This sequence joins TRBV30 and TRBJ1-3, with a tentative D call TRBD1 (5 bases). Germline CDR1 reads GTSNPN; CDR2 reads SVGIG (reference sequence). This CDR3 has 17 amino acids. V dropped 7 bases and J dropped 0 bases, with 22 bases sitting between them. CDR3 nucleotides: TGTGCCTCGGAGGCGGCGGGAGGGACCTTCTCTGGAAACACCATATATTTT. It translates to CASEAAGGTFSGNTIYF.

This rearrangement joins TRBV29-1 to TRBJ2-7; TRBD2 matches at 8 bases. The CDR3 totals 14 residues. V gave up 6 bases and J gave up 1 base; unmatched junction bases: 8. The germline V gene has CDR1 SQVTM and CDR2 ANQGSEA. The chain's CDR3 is CSVNIGTSSYEQYF. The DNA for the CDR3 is TGCAGCGTCAATATAGGGACTAGTTCCTACGAGCAGTACTTC.

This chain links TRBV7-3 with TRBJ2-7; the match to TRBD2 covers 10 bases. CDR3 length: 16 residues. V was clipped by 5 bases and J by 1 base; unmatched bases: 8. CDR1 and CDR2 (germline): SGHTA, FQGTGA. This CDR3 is CASSPPTSGDSYEQYF. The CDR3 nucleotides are TGTGCCAGCAGCCCGCCTACTAGCGGGGATTCCTACGAGCAGTACTTC.

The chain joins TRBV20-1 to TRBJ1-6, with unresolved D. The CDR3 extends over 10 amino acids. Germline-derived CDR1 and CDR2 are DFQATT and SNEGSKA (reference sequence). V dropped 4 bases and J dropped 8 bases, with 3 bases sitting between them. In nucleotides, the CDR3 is TGCAGTGCTAAGGATTCACCCCTCCACTTT. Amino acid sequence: CSAKDSPLHF.

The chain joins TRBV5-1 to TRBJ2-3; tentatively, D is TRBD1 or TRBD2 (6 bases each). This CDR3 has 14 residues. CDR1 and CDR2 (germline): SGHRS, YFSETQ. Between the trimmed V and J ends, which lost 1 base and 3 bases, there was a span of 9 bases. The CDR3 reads CASSLWGATDTQYF. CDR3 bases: TGCGCCAGCAGCTTGTGGGGGGCGACAGATACGCAGTATTTT.

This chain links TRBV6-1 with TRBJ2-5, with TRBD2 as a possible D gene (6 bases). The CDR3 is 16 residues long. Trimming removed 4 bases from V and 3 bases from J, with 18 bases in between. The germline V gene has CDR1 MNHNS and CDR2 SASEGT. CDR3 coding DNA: TGTGCCAGCAGTGGGAACGCTGAGCGGGCCGAAGAGACCCAGTACTTC. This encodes CASSGNAERAEETQYF.

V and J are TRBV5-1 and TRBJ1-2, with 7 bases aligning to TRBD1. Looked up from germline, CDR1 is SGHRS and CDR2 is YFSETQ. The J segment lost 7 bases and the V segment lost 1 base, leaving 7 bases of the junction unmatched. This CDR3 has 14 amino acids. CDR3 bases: TGCGCCAGCAGCTTGCCAGGACAGGCCGGTGGCTACACCTTC. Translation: CASSLPGQAGGYTF.

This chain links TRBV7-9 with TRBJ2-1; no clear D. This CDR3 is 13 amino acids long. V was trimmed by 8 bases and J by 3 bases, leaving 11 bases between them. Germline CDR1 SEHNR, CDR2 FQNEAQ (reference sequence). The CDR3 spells CASSPGVYNEQFF. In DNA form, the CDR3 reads TGTGCCAGCTCCCCAGGAGTCTACAATGAGCAGTTCTTC.

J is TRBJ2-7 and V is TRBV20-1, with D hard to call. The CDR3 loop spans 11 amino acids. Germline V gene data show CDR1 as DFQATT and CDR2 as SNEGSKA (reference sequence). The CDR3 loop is CSGRISYEQYF. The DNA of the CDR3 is TGCAGCGGAAGGATTTCCTACGAGCAGTACTTC.

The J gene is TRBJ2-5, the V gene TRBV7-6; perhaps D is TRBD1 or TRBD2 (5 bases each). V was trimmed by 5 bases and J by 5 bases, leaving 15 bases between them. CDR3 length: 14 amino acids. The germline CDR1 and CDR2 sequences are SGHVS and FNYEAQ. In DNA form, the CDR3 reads TGTGCCAGCAGCCCGGGACCTCCGCGGGAGACCCAGTACTTC. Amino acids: CASSPGPPRETQYF.

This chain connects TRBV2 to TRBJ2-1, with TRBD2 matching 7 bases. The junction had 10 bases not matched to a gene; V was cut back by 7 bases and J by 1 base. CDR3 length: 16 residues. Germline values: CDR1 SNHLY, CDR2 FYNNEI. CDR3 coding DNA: TGTGCCAGCAAAGGTGGCGGGAGAGGGTCCTACAATGAGCAGTTCTTC. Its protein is CASKGGGRGSYNEQFF. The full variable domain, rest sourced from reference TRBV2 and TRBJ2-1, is EPEVTQTPSHQVTQMGQEVILRCVPISNHLYFYWYRQILGQKVEFLVSFYNNEISEKSEIFDDQFSVERPDGSNFTLKIRSTKLEDSAMYFCASKGGGRGSYNEQFFGPGTRLTVL.

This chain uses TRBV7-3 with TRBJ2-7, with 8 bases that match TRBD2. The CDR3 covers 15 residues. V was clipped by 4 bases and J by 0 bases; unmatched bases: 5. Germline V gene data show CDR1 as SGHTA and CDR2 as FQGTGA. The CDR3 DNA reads TGTGCCAGCAGCTCAATAGCGGGGCCCTCCTACGAGCAGTACTTC. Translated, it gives CASSSIAGPSYEQYF.

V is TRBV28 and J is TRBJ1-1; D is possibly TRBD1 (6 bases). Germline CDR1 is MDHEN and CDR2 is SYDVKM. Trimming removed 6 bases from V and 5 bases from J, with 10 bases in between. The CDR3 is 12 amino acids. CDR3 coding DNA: TGTGCCAGCAGGACAGGACCAACTGAAGCTTTCTTT. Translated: CASRTGPTEAFF.

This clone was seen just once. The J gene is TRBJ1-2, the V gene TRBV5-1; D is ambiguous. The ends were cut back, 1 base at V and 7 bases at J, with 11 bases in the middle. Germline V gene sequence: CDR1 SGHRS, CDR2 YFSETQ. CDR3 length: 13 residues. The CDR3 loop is CASSLSSGLGYTF. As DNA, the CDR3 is TGCGCCAGCAGCTTGAGTTCCGGGCTTGGCTACACCTTC.

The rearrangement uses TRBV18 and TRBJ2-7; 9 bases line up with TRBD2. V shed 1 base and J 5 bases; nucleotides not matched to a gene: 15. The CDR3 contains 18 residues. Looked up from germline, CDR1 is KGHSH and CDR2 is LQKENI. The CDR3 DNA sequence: TGTGCCAGCTCACCACGGATTAGCGGGAGATTCGGCCCAGACGAGCAGTACTTC. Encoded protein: CASSPRISGRFGPDEQYF.

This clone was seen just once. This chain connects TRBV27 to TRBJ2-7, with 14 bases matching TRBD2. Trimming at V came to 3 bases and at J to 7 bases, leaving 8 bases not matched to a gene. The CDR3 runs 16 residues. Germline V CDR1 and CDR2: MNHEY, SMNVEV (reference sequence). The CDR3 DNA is TGTGCCAGCAGTTTGGCCGGGACTAGCGGGAGTGGGGAGCAGTACTTC. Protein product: CASSLAGTSGSGEQYF.

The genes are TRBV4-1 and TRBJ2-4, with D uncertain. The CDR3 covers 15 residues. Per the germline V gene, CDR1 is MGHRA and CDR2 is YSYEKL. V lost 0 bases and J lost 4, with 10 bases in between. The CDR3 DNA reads TGCGCCAGCAGCCAAGATCAAGGGTATAAAAACATTCAGTACTTC. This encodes CASSQDQGYKNIQYF.

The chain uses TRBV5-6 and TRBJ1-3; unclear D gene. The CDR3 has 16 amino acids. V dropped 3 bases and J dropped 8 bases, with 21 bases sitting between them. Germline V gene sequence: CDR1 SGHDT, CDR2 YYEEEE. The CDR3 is CASSWSQLGGRDTIYF. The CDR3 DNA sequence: TGTGCCAGCAGCTGGTCCCAGTTAGGTGGCCGGGACACCATATATTTT.

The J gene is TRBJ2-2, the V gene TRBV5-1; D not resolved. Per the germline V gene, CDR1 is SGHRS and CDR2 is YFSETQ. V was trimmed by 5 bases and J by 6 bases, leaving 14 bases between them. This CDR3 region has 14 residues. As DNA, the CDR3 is TGCGCCAGCAGTGCCGGGTCCCCAGCCGGGGAGCTGTTTTTT. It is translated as CASSAGSPAGELFF.